Described below is a single T cell receptor (beta chain) sequence and its context. This clonotype was counted many times. Its antigen remains unidentified. There are no base qualities to consult, and no much larger clone falls within one base. These data are taken from a study of CD8 T cells in ankylosing spondylitis listed by TCRdb under 2017. Background on the whole study: The study profiled T cell receptor beta repertoires in healthy donors and ankylosing spondylitis patients to find disease-linked TCR variants. Samples of peripheral blood were taken, and for ankylosing spondylitis patients, synovial fluid was collected as well. The full study cohort comprised around 23 ankylosing spondylitis patients and around 100 healthy donors. Points the paper makes about the study in general: Some motif variants had previously been reported in the synovial fluid and blood of reactive arthritis patients, which suggests shared mechanisms of disease initiation. A TCR beta motif made up of several highly homologous amino acid variants appeared to be characteristic of blood from ankylosing spondylitis patients. In peripheral blood, the disease-linked clones were found at relatively low frequencies and had a CD8+ phenotype. Significant enrichment of the disease-linked clones was reported in matched synovial fluid samples from ankylosing spondylitis patients.

The junction shows trimming of 0 bases on V and 6 bases on J, plus 12 bases between the germline ends. The CDR3 runs 13 amino acids, cysteine and phenylalanine included. The entry retains the CDR3 DNA only, 39 bases that are in frame from base 1. The germline V gene (reference sequence) specifies DFQATT as CDR1 and SNEGSKA as CDR2. Sequencing was carried out with an Illumina HiSeq 2500. Quantitative 5'-RACE with molecular barcodes was used to prepare TCR beta libraries. The authors processed their data as follows. To identify disease-linked TCR variants, a new computational method was used, one built on a probabilistic model of VDJ rearrangement. TCRdb reprocessed the public reads (quality trimming at Q25 with fastp, clone calling with MiXCR) and kept in-frame beta chains. Each CDR3 protein appears once, grouped with its most common genes and DNA. TCRdb's processing, not the study's, gives the V and J calls here. The sample records roughly 100,000 distinct CDR3 sequences, roughly 8.7% of which are singletons. Clones ranked in the top ten supply roughly 9.9% of the sample.

Input material: blood, either unsorted or a sorted T cell fraction (not recorded which). Recombination joined TRBV20-1 with TRBJ2-7, with TRBD1 as a weak D call on 5 bases. The receptor was derived from a male donor with ankylosing spondylitis or in good health (not recorded which). The CDR3 protein sequence reads: CSARDQGPREQYF. The base sequence is TGCAGTGCTAGAGATCAGGGCCCGCGCGAGCAGTACTTC.